This is a list of T cell receptor beta chains from one sample in a study of cytomegalovirus exposure and HLA in healthy donors. Using immunoSEQ multiplex PCR, the repertoire was profiled, and TCRdb retains in-frame clones only, with some absent. Of roughly 100,000 clones listed, less than 85% are singletons. Input material: PBMCs. These TCRs come from a man aged 35-49 years in good health and CMV-seronegative. Each CDR3 is given with its conserved first and last residue. D genes are given only for firm matches. Not every row has a clone size; where given, it reads once, few, many or a size class.

TRBD2	-	TRBV15	TRBJ2-1	CATSRDRGGGNEQFF	TGTGCCACCAGCAGAGATCGCGGGGGAGGCAATGAGCAGTTCTTC
-	-	TRBV10-3	TRBJ1-1	CAIRGGATMNTEAFF	TGTGCCATCAGAGGAGGGGCGACCATGAACACTGAAGCTTTCTTT
TRBD1	-	TRBV5-1	TRBJ1-2	CASSRTGRSYGYTF	TGCGCCAGCAGCCGGACAGGGAGGTCCTATGGCTACACCTTC
-	few	TRBV21-1	TRBJ1-5	CASWNRDNYSQPQHF	TGTGCCAGCTGGAACCGGGACAACTATAGTCAGCCCCAGCATTTT
TRBD1	-	TRBV12-5	TRBJ2-7	CASGDRRSSSYEQYF	TGTGCTAGTGGGGACAGGCGAAGTAGCTCCTACGAGCAGTACTTC
TRBD2	-	TRBV7-8	TRBJ2-7	CASSPGGPYEQYF	TGTGCCAGCAGCCCGGGAGGCCCCTACGAGCAGTACTTC
TRBD1	-	TRBV5-1	TRBJ2-7	CASSWGQGPYEQYF	TGCGCCAGCAGCTGGGGACAGGGACCCTACGAGCAGTACTTC
TRBD1	-	TRBV15	TRBJ1-2	CATSRDLPGGASGYTF	TGTGCCACCAGCAGAGATCTTCCAGGGGGCGCAAGCGGCTACACCTTC
-	-	TRBV19	TRBJ1-5	CASRPWGDQPQHF	TGTGCCAGTAGGCCTTGGGGGGATCAGCCCCAGCATTTT
TRBD1	-	TRBV30	TRBJ1-2	CAWTTQGALDNYGYTF	TGTGCCTGGACCACACAGGGGGCTTTGGATAACTATGGCTACACCTTC
-	few	TRBV4-2	TRBJ2-1	CASSQDPGDYNEQFF	TGTGCCAGCAGCCAAGACCCCGGTGATTACAATGAGCAGTTCTTC
-	-	TRBV6-1	TRBJ1-4	CASSERGSNEKLFF	TGTGCCAGCAGTGAACGAGGGTCTAATGAAAAACTGTTTTTT
-	once	TRBV19	TRBJ2-2	CASSSSPNTGELFF	TGTGCCAGTAGTTCGAGTCCCAACACCGGGGAGCTGTTTTTT
TRBD1	-	TRBV27	TRBJ1-5	CASSTGPGQGKGRDQPQHF	TGTGCCAGCAGTACGGGACCGGGACAGGGAAAAGGTAGGGATCAGCCCCAGCATTTT
-	-	TRBV28	TRBJ1-1	CASRYSRTEAFF	TGTGCCAGCAGATATAGCCGGACTGAAGCTTTCTTT
-	few	TRBV2	TRBJ1-5	CASSETTSWSQPQHF	TGTGCCAGCAGTGAAACAACATCATGGAGTCAGCCCCAGCATTTT
-	-	TRBV6-6	TRBJ1-2	CAAGAAGYGYTF	TGTGCCGCGGGGGCAGCTGGCTATGGCTACACCTTC
TRBD2	-	TRBV7-2	TRBJ2-5	CASSYQRGGGETQYF	TGTGCCAGCAGCTATCAGCGGGGGGGCGGGGAGACCCAGTACTTC
-	-	TRBV15	TRBJ1-6	CATSRESSARGSSYNSPLHF	TGTGCCACCAGCAGAGAAAGTTCAGCCCGTGGGAGCTCCTATAATTCACCCCTCCACTTT
TRBD1	few	TRBV30	TRBJ2-2	CAWSVDRGYTGELFF	TGTGCCTGGAGTGTAGACAGGGGTTACACCGGGGAGCTGTTTTTT
TRBD2	-	TRBV6-5	TRBJ2-5	CASSLAGGQEETQYF	TGTGCCAGCAGTCTAGCGGGGGGCCAAGAGGAGACCCAGTACTTC
-	-	TRBV9	TRBJ1-6	CASSVRGGNSPLHF	TGTGCCAGCAGCGTAAGGGGGGGTAATTCACCCCTCCACTTT
-	-	TRBV9	TRBJ2-1	CASSTGTSNEQFF	TGTGCCAGCAGCACCGGGACTTCCAATGAGCAGTTCTTC
TRBD1	-	TRBV10-2	TRBJ1-1	CASSPWQGAAFF	TGCGCCAGCAGTCCTTGGCAGGGGGCAGCTTTCTTT
-	-	TRBV9	TRBJ1-5	CASSGRGLGPQHF	TGTGCCAGCAGCGGGCGAGGGTTGGGGCCCCAGCATTTT
-	-	TRBV4-1	TRBJ2-7	CASSHEARYEQYF	TGCGCCAGCAGCCACGAAGCAAGATACGAGCAGTACTTC
-	-	TRBV5-6	TRBJ1-4	CASSLNPTGYEKLFF	TGTGCCAGCAGCCTCAACCCTACAGGATATGAAAAACTGTTTTTT
-	-	TRBV5-1	TRBJ2-1	CASSLGGPGYNEQFF	TGCGCCAGCAGCTTGGGTGGGCCGGGATACAATGAGCAGTTCTTC
TRBD1	-	TRBV7-9	TRBJ1-2	CSSSLVEGAWGYTF	TGTTCCAGCAGCTTAGTAGAGGGGGCGTGGGGCTACACCTTC
-	-	TRBV9	TRBJ1-3	CASSVDSGHPSSGNTIYF	TGTGCCAGCAGCGTCGACTCGGGACACCCGAGCTCTGGAAACACCATATATTTT
-	-	TRBV7-7	TRBJ2-5	CASSLAAGFGSGKETQYF	TGTGCTAGCAGCTTAGCCGCAGGGTTCGGGTCAGGGAAAGAGACCCAGTACTTC
-	-	TRBV6-6	TRBJ2-5	CASSPSAKEAQYF	TGTGCCAGCAGCCCCTCGGCGAAAGAGGCCCAGTACTTC
TRBD1	once	TRBV2	TRBJ2-1	CASSERTGVFNEQFF	TGTGCCAGCAGTGAAAGGACAGGGGTTTTCAATGAGCAGTTCTTC